These 10 T cell receptor beta chains came from one sample sequenced in a study of human T cells and chemical hapten exposure. Each CDR3 protein is one row after TCRdb ran MiXCR on the RACE reads. Among some 190,000 distinct CDR3 sequences listed, 20% to 25% were seen once. Indicated time point: patch test 1, 2 weeks after DPC sensitization. Treatment here: therapeutic diphenylcyclopropenone sensitization with weekly scalp DPC. Source: whole blood, taken in connection with sensitization to the hapten diphenylcyclopropenone (DPC). The receptors come from a woman in her fifties or sixties with alopecia areata. Some clones in this sample may be carry-over from other donors' samples.

This sequence joins TRBV6-5 and TRBJ2-5; D is uncertain. V was shortened by 0 bases and J by 1 base, with 18 bases between the two germline ends. Germline V gene data show CDR1 as MNHEY and CDR2 as SVGAGI. The CDR3 covers 18 residues. This CDR3 is CASSYSRPGRITQETQYF. CDR3 DNA: TGTGCCAGCAGTTACTCCCGACCCGGACGGATAACCCAAGAGACCCAGTACTTC.

The V call is TRBV12-3 or TRBV12-4, the J call TRBJ2-7, with D maybe TRBD2 (6 bases). The CDR3 has 14 residues. V was clipped by 6 bases and J by 0 bases, with 12 bases between them. CDR3 DNA sequence: TGTGCCAGCAGCCAGGGACTGAACTCCTACGAGCAGTACTTC. Translation: CASSQGLNSYEQYF.

The J gene is TRBJ2-1, the V gene TRBV12-3 or TRBV12-4; D is perhaps TRBD2 (6 bases). CDR3 length: 15 residues. Between the trimmed V and J ends, which lost 2 bases and 5 bases, there was a span of 13 bases. The CDR3 here is CASSLIGGGNNEQFF. Here the CDR3 DNA reads TGTGCCAGCAGTTTAATCGGAGGAGGGAACAATGAGCAGTTCTTC.

The CDR3 loop is CSVVGTGTSTDTQYF. CDR3 nucleotide sequence: TGCAGCGTTGTTGGGACGGGAACTAGCACAGATACGCAGTATTTT. The V gene is TRBV29-1, the J gene TRBJ2-3; D is possibly TRBD1 or TRBD2 (5 bases each). CDR3 length: 15 amino acids. Germline lookup yields CDR1 SQVTM and CDR2 ANQGSEA. The V gene lost 4 bases and the J gene lost 0 bases, with 14 bases spanning the gap.

This clonotype has only a few counts. J is TRBJ2-1 and V is TRBV12-3 or TRBV12-4; D gene ambiguous. The V end lost 5 bases, the J end lost 7 bases, and 9 bases lay between the germline ends. This CDR3 region has 12 residues. The CDR3 region is CASSEISNEQFF. CDR3 bases: TGTGCCAGCAGTGAGATTAGTAATGAGCAGTTCTTC.

This sequence joins TRBV29-1 and TRBJ2-7, with D tentatively TRBD1 (5 bases). Germline V gene lookup returns CDR1 SQVTM and CDR2 ANQGSEA. The CDR3 sequence is 14 residues long. V was clipped by 7 bases and J by 2 bases, with 18 bases between them. CDR3 nucleotide sequence: TGCAGCGCCGAGGTGGGCCAGGGAACCTACGAGCAGTACTTC. It codes for CSAEVGQGTYEQYF.

This clonotype occurred a few times. The rearrangement uses TRBV5-1 and TRBJ2-7; 8 bases match TRBD1. The germline V gene encodes CDR1 SGHRS and CDR2 YFSETQ. The CDR3 runs to 20 residues. The ends lost 0 bases at V and 5 bases at J; junction bases unmatched: 22. This chain's CDR3 is CASSLGGPSGQAGFRNEQYF. In nucleotides, the CDR3 is TGCGCCAGCAGCTTGGGGGGTCCTTCGGGACAGGCGGGATTTCGGAACGAGCAGTACTTC. The full variable domain, completed using reference TRBV5-1 and TRBJ2-7, is KAGVTQTPRYLIKTRGQQVTLSCSPISGHRSVSWYQQTPGQGLQFLFEYFSETQRNKGNFPGRFSGRQFSNSRSEMNVSTLELGDSALYLCASSLGGPSGQAGFRNEQYFGPGTRLTVT.

This clonotype came up a few times. V usage is TRBV24-1 and J usage is TRBJ2-5; D perhaps matches TRBD2 (5 bases). V lost 2 bases to trimming and J lost 5 bases, with 8 bases between them. The CDR3 extends over 13 amino acids. Germline CDR1 reads KGHDR; CDR2 reads SFDVKD. In DNA form, the CDR3 reads TGTGCCACCAGTGATTACGGGGTGGAGACCCAGTACTTC. Protein: CATSDYGVETQYF.

This chain joins TRBV20-1 and TRBJ2-5; TRBD2 is a possible D gene (5 bases). Germline V lookup: CDR1 DFQATT, CDR2 SNEGSKA (reference sequence). There are 12 residues in the CDR3. The germline V and J ends were trimmed by 4 bases and 5 bases, with 11 bases remaining between them. The chain's CDR3 is CSAKRERETQYF. The CDR3 DNA sequence: TGCAGTGCTAAAAGGGAGAGGGAGACCCAGTACTTC.

This sequence joins TRBV12-3 or TRBV12-4 and TRBJ1-6, with D maybe TRBD1 (5 bases). V gave up 6 bases and J gave up 14 bases, with 20 bases separating them. The CDR3 is 14 residues long. The CDR3 DNA reads TGTGCCAGCAGCAACCCCGGGGACCGGGAGGCCCTCCACTTT. It is translated as CASSNPGDREALHF.